This TCR beta chain is from a study of molecular identifiers for immune sequencing clone quantification. This clonotype has at least ten counts. The authors built bulk TCR libraries by previously described methods with listed TCR primers. One entry per CDR3 protein, called by TCRdb with MiXCR from the PCR reads. Here the sample spans approximately 670,000 distinct CDR3 sequences, nearly 20% being singletons. Sorting recovered naive CD8 T cells on a CD8+CD4-CCR7+CD45RA+ profile. Sequencing used naive CD8+ T cells from blood, with Jurkat cell RNA spiked in. Regarding subset: FACS-sorted CD8+CD4-CCR7+CD45RA+ naive T cells. The source of this sequence is a human donor in good health. Some libraries in this study had Jurkat cell RNA spiked in.

DNA of the CDR3: TGCAGCGTTTTACTAGCCAACACAGATACGCAGTATTTT. Translated, it gives CSVLLANTDTQYF. J is TRBJ2-3 and V is TRBV29-1, with a weak D call TRBD2 (6 bases). V lost 5 bases and J lost 2, with 11 bases in between. Germline V gene data show CDR1 as SQVTM and CDR2 as ANQGSEA. CDR3 length: 13 residues.